Listed here are 2 T cell receptor beta chains from one sample, sequenced in a study of shared clonotypes between healthy human individuals. Measured with immunoSEQ multiplex PCR; TCRdb has only the in-frame clones, and not every one. The repertoire holds some 1,400,000 clones, with around 97% as singletons. The sequencing sample was made of naive CD4+ T cells sorted from blood. The subset is: CD45RA+ positively selected. These receptors were obtained from a man aged 25 to 40 in good health.

The chain recombines TRBV29-1 with TRBJ2-1; tentative D call: TRBD2 (6 bases). V gave up 5 bases and J gave up 8 bases, with 16 bases separating them. Germline lookup yields CDR1 SQVTM and CDR2 ANQGSEA. The CDR3 contains 13 residues. The CDR3 loop is CSVCGVLTDEQFF. The CDR3 DNA sequence: TGCAGCGTTTGCGGGGTTTTAACGGATGAGCAGTTCTTC.

The chain is built from TRBV14 and TRBJ1-5; 10 bases agree with TRBD1. Germline CDR1 and CDR2: SGHDN and FVKESK. The ends lost 10 bases at V and 7 bases at J; junction bases unmatched: 19. The CDR3 totals 17 residues. CDR3 sequence: CAKTLGGQGLKGQPQHF. The CDR3, as DNA: TGTGCCAAAACACTGGGGGGACAGGGGCTAAAGGGGCAGCCCCAGCATTTT. Using reference TRBV14 and TRBJ1-5 for the parts outside the CDR3, the full variable domain is EAGVTQFPSHSVIEKGQTVTLRCDPISGHDNLYWYRRVMGKEIKFLLHFVKESKQDESGMPNNRFLAERTGGTYSTLKVQPAELEDSGVYFCAKTLGGQGLKGQPQHFGDGTRLSIL.